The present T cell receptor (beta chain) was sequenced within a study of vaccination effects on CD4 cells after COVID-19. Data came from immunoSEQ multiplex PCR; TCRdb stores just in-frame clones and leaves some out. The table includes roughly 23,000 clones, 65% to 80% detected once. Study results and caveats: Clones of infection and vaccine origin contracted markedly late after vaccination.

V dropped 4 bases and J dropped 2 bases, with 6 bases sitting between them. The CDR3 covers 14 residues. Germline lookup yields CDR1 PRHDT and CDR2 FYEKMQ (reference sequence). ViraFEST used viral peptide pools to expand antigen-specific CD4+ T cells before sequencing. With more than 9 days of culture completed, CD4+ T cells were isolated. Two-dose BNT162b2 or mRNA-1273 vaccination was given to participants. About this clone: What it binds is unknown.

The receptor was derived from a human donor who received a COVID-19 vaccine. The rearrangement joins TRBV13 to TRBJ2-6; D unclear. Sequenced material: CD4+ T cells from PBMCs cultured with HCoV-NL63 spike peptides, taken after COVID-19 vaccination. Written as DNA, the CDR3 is TGTGCCAGCAGCTCCCGGCCTGGGGCCAACGTCCTGACTTTC. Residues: CASSSRPGANVLTF.